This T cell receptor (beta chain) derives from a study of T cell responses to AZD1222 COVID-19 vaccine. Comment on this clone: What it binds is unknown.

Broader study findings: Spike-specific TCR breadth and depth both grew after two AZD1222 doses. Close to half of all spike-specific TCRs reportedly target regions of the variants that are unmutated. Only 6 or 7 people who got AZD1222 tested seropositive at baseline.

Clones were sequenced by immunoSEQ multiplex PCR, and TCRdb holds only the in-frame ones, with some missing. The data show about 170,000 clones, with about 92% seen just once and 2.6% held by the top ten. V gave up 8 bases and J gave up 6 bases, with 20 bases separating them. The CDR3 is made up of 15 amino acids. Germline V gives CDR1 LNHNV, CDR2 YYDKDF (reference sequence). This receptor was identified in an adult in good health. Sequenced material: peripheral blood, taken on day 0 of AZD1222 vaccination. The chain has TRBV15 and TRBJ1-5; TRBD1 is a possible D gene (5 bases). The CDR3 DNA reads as TGTGCCACCGGTAGCGGGACCGACCGCCGTCAGCCCCAGCATTTT. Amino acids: CATGSGTDRRQPQHF.